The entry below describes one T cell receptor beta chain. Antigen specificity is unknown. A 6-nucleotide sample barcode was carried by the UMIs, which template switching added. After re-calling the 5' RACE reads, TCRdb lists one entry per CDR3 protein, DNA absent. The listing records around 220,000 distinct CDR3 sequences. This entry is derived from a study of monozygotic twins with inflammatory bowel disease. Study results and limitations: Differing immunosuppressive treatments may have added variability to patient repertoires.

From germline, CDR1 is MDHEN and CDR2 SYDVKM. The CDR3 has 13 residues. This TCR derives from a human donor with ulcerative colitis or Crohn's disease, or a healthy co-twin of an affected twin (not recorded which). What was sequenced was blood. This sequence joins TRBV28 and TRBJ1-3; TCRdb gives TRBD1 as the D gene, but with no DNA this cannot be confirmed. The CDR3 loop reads CASTLTGGNTIYF.